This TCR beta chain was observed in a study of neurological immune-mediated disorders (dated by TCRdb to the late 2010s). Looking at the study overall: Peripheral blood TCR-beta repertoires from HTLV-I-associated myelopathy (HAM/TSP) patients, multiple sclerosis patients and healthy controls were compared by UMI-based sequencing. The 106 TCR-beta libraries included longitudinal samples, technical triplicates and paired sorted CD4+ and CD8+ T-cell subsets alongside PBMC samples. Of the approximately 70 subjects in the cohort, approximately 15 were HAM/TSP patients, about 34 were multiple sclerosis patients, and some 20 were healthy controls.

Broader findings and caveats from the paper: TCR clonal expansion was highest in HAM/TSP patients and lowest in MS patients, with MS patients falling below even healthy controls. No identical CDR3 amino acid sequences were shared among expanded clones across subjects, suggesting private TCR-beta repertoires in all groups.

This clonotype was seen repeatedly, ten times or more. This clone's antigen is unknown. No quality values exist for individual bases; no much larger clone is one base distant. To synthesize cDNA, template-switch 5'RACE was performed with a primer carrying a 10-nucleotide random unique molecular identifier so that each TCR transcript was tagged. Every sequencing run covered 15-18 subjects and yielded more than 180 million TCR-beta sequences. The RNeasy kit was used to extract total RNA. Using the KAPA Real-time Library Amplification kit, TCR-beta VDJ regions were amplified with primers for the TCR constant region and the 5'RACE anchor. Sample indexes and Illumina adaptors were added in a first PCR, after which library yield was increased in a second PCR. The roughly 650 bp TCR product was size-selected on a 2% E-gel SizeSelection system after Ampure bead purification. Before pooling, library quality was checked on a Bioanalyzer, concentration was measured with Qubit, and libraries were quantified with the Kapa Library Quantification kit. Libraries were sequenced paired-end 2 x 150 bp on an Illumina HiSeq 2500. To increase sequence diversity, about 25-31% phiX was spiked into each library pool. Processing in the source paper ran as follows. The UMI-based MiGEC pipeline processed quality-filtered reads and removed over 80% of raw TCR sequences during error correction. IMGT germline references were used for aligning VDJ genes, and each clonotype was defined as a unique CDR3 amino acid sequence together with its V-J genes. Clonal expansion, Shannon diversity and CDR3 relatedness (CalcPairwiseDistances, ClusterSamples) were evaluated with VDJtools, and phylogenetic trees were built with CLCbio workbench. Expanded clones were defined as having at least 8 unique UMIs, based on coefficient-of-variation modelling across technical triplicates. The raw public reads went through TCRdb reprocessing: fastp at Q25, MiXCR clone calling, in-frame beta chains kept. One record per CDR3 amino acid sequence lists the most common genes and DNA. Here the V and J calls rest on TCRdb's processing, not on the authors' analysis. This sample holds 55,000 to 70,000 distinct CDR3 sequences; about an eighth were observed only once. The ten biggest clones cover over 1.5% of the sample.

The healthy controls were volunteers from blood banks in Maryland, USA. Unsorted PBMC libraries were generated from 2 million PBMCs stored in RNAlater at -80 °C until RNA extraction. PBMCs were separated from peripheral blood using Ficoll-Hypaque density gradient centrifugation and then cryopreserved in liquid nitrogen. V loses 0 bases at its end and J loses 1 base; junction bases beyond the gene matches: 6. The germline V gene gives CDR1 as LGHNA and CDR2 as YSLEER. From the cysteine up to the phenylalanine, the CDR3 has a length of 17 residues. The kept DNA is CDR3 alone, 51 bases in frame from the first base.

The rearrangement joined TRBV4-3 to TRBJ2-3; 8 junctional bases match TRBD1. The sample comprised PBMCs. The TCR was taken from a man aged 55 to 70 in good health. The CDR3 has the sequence CASSQDLSTGGTDTQYF. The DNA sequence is TGCGCCAGCAGCCAAGATCTATCGACAGGGGGCACAGATACGCAGTATTTT.